The 31 T cell receptor beta chains below come from one sample, sequenced in a study of blood T cell repertoires in COVID-19. The data were produced by immunoSEQ multiplex PCR, yet TCRdb's version contains in-frame clones alone and is incomplete. Of more than 350,000 clones listed, roughly 86% are singletons. Sequenced input: peripheral blood. These receptors were taken from a woman aged 30 to 39 with COVID-19, enrolled during active disease.

V and J are TRBV28 and TRBJ2-7; D may be TRBD2 (6 bases). Trimming took 3 bases from V and 1 from J, leaving 13 bases between them. Germline CDR1 reads MDHEN; CDR2 reads SYDVKM. This CDR3 is 15 amino acids long. The CDR3 is CASSFPGSPSYEQYF. CDR3 nucleotides: TGTGCCAGCAGTTTCCCCGGGAGCCCGTCCTACGAGCAGTACTTC.

This sequence joins TRBV6-5 and TRBJ1-5; D possibly corresponds to TRBD1 (5 bases). Germline values: CDR1 MNHEY, CDR2 SVGAGI. The V and J ends lost 4 bases and 3 bases respectively, with 10 bases between them. The CDR3 is 14 residues long. The chain's CDR3 is CASSLAGLNQPQHF. In DNA form, the CDR3 reads TGTGCCAGCAGTTTGGCGGGGCTCAATCAGCCCCAGCATTTT.

The J gene is TRBJ2-1, the V gene TRBV7-9; TRBD1 matches 8 bases. Germline assignment: CDR1 SEHNR and CDR2 FQNEAQ (reference sequence). J was trimmed by 6 bases and V by 3 bases; bases with no gene match: 7. This CDR3 contains 15 residues. The CDR3 DNA sequence: TGTGCCAGCAGCTTTTTCAGGGGGCGGACCAATGAGCAGTTCTTC. This sequence encodes CASSFFRGRTNEQFF.

This chain joins TRBV7-6 and TRBJ2-2, with 9 bases matching TRBD2. J lost 1 base, V lost 1 base, and 1 base had no gene match. Germline loops: CDR1 SGHVS, CDR2 FNYEAQ. This CDR3 region has 16 residues. The CDR3 coding sequence is TGTGCCAGCAGCTTAGAAGCGGGAGGGAACACCGGGGAGCTGTTTTTT. Its translation is CASSLEAGGNTGELFF. Based on the CDR3 plus reference TRBV7-6 and TRBJ2-2, the full variable domain is GAGVSQSPRYKVTKRGQDVALRCDPISGHVSLYWYRQALGQGPEFLTYFNYEAQQDKSGLPNDRFSAERPEGSISTLTIQRTEQRDSAMYRCASSLEAGGNTGELFFGEGSRLTVL.

This clone showed up just a few times. The chain joins TRBV20-1 to TRBJ1-5, with a tentative D call TRBD1 (6 bases). V lost 3 bases to trimming and J lost 1 base, with 10 bases between them. Germline V gene lookup returns CDR1 DFQATT and CDR2 SNEGSKA (reference sequence). This CDR3 contains 14 residues. The CDR3 nucleotides read TGCAGTGCTAGTCGCCAGGGGAGCAATCAGCCCCAGCATTTT. Translated, it gives CSASRQGSNQPQHF.

Note on this clone: This sample includes further DNA sequences coding for the same CDR3. The chain is built from TRBV5-4 and TRBJ2-5, with TRBD2 matching 12 bases. V lost 4 bases to trimming and J lost 5 bases; unmatched junction nucleotides: 3. CDR1 SGHNT and CDR2 YYREEE come from the germline V gene (reference sequence). This CDR3 contains 14 residues. CDR3 residues: CASSQGLAGETQYF. CDR3 bases: TGTGCCAGCAGCCAAGGACTAGCGGGGGAGACCCAGTACTTC.

This clone was observed once. The gene calls are TRBV14 and TRBJ2-5; tentative D call: TRBD1 (5 bases). Germline V CDR1 and CDR2: SGHDN, FVKESK. The CDR3 consists of 17 residues. Trimming shortened V by 5 bases and J by 0 bases, and 19 bases separated the two germline ends. CDR3 protein: CASSYQRGSWYQETQYF. The CDR3 DNA reads TGTGCCAGCAGCTACCAAAGGGGAAGTTGGTACCAAGAGACCCAGTACTTC.

The chain employs TRBV7-9 and TRBJ1-1; 9 bases map to TRBD1. J gave up 6 bases and V 6 bases, and 5 bases lay outside the gene matches. The length of the CDR3 is 13 residues. Germline V lookup: CDR1 SEHNR, CDR2 FQNEAQ (reference sequence). The CDR3 DNA reads as TGTGCCAGCAGAACAGGGGGCGCATCTGAAGCTTTCTTT. It is translated as CASRTGGASEAFF.

J is TRBJ2-7 and V is TRBV14, with TRBD2 matching over 13 bases. The CDR3 has 17 amino acids. CDR1 is SGHDN, CDR2 FVKESK, per germline. Unmatched junction bases numbered 7, after V lost 4 bases and J lost 1 base. The CDR3 region has the DNA TGTGCCAGCAGCCCCACTAGCGGGAGGGCCCCATCCTACGAGCAGTACTTC. It specifies CASSPTSGRAPSYEQYF.

The chain employs TRBV28 and TRBJ2-7; 8 bases line up with TRBD2. Per germline, CDR1 MDHEN and CDR2 SYDVKM. CDR3 length: 14 amino acids. V was pared by 6 bases and J by 6 bases, with 10 bases of the junction left unmatched. CDR3 sequence reads: CASRPLAGGGEQYF. CDR3 DNA sequence: TGTGCCAGCAGACCCTTGGCGGGGGGTGGCGAGCAGTACTTC.

Only a few counts were recorded for this clone. This rearrangement joins TRBV27 to TRBJ2-2; 14 nucleotides agree with TRBD2. V was pared by 4 bases and J by 4 bases, with 11 bases of the junction left unmatched. Germline loops: CDR1 MNHEY, CDR2 SMNVEV (reference sequence). The CDR3 length is 19 residues. The DNA of the CDR3 is TGTGCCAGCAGTTCGGCTAGACTAGCGGGAGGGATAAGCACCGGGGAGCTGTTTTTT. It codes for CASSSARLAGGISTGELFF.

The chain has TRBV7-6 and TRBJ2-5, with D tentatively TRBD2 (6 bases). This CDR3 spans 17 amino acids. The germline V gene encodes CDR1 SGHVS and CDR2 FNYEAQ. V gave up 1 base and J gave up 0 bases, with 15 bases separating them. For the CDR3, the DNA is TGTGCCAGCAGCTTAGACCCACAGACGGGGGACCAAGAGACCCAGTACTTC. This codes for CASSLDPQTGDQETQYF.

The chain is built from TRBV19 and TRBJ2-7; weak D call: TRBD1 (5 bases). This CDR3 comprises 13 residues. Germline assignment: CDR1 LNHDA and CDR2 SQIVND (reference sequence). Trimming stripped 5 bases from V and 5 bases from J, with 13 bases between. The CDR3 sequence: CASSPRQTNEQYF. CDR3 nucleotide sequence: TGTGCCAGTAGTCCCCGACAGACAAACGAGCAGTACTTC. Variable domain in full (rest from reference TRBV19 and TRBJ2-7): DGGITQSPKYLFRKEGQNVTLSCEQNLNHDAMYWYRQDPGQGLRLIYYSQIVNDFQKGDIAEGYSVSREKKESFPLTVTSAQKNPTAFYLCASSPRQTNEQYFGPGTRLTVT.

This sequence joins TRBV7-8 and TRBJ2-5; 8 bases are shared with TRBD2. This CDR3 has 15 residues. CDR1 and CDR2 (germline): SGHVS, FQNEAQ. V was clipped by 4 bases and J by 5 bases; unmatched bases: 9. This CDR3 reads CASSSSGSLLETQYF. CDR3 nucleotide sequence: TGTGCCAGCAGCTCAAGCGGGAGTTTGTTGGAGACCCAGTACTTC.

The chain recombines TRBV5-4 with TRBJ2-7; the D gene is possibly TRBD1 (6 bases). V lost 3 bases to trimming and J lost 5 bases, with 15 bases between them. This CDR3 spans 14 amino acids. Germline CDR1 SGHNT, CDR2 YYREEE (reference sequence). The CDR3 region has the DNA TGTGCCAGCAGCTCTTGGACAGTCGCCAACGAGCAGTACTTC. Residues: CASSSWTVANEQYF.

The V gene is TRBV7-9, the J gene TRBJ1-2; TRBD1 aligns across 10 bases. The CDR3 runs to 15 residues. J lost 4 bases, V lost 5 bases, and 7 bases had no gene match. Germline V gene sequence: CDR1 SEHNR, CDR2 FQNEAQ (reference sequence). DNA of the CDR3: TGTGCCAGCAGCCGGGACAGGGGACGAGCCTATGGCTACACCTTC. This encodes CASSRDRGRAYGYTF.

The J gene is TRBJ2-3, the V gene TRBV28; 9 bases agree with TRBD2. V gave up 5 bases and J gave up 2 bases; unmatched junction bases: 8. Germline CDR1 is MDHEN and CDR2 is SYDVKM. The CDR3 loop spans 16 amino acids. The CDR3 nucleotides are TGTGCCAGCAGTATGATTAGCGGGAGTGACACAGATACGCAGTATTTT. Encoded protein: CASSMISGSDTDTQYF.

The chain employs TRBV15 and TRBJ1-5, with TRBD1 identical over 8 bases. Trimming cost V 0 bases and J 6 bases; bases outside gene matches: 4. Germline V lookup: CDR1 LNHNV, CDR2 YYDKDF (reference sequence). The CDR3 is 15 amino acids. The CDR3, as DNA: TGTGCCACCAGCAGAGACAGGGGGCTCGGTCAGCCCCAGCATTTT. This gives the protein CATSRDRGLGQPQHF.

This clone was seen just once. CDR3 sequence (DNA): TGTGCCAGCAGCGACGGGGGTTATAGTAGGACTTATAGCAATCAGCCCCAGCATTTT. It yields the protein CASSDGGYSRTYSNQPQHF. This chain links TRBV21-1 with TRBJ1-5. TRBV21-1 is listed as a pseudogene. The CDR3 runs 19 residues.

The count of this clone is one. The V gene is TRBV24-1, the J gene TRBJ1-2; 8 bases are shared with TRBD1. CDR3 size: 13 residues. Germline-derived CDR1 and CDR2 are KGHDR and SFDVKD. J lost 5 bases, V lost 4 bases, and 2 bases had no gene match. CDR3: CATSDWTGYGYTF. The DNA for the CDR3 is TGTGCCACCAGTGACTGGACAGGGTATGGCTACACCTTC.

This clone was observed a few times. The rearrangement links TRBV30 to TRBJ1-4; tentatively, D is TRBD1 (5 bases). With 0 bases removed from V and 7 bases from J, the gap between germline ends came to 15 bases. Germline values: CDR1 GTSNPN, CDR2 SVGIG (reference sequence). This CDR3 has 15 residues. CDR3 in DNA: TGTGCCTGGAGTGTACCGGGGGGATTTGGTGAAAAACTGTTTTTT. The encoded protein is CAWSVPGGFGEKLFF.

The chain has TRBV3-1 (or the pseudogene TRBV3-2) and TRBJ2-2; 7 bases align to TRBD2. The CDR3 covers 15 residues. V lost 8 bases to trimming and J lost 1 base; unmatched junction nucleotides: 7. Germline V gene sequence: CDR1 LGHDT, CDR2 YNNKEL (reference sequence). In DNA, the CDR3 is TGTGCCAGCGCTAGCGGTTCGATGAACACCGGGGAGCTGTTTTTT. Protein sequence: CASASGSMNTGELFF.

In its sample, this clone was seen a few times. The rearrangement uses TRBV28 and TRBJ2-6; 8 bases line up with TRBD2. Germline trimming cut 7 bases from V and 0 bases from J; bases unmatched to any gene: 5. Germline CDR1 reads MDHEN; CDR2 reads SYDVKM. The CDR3 runs 16 residues. The CDR3 loop is CASTGSGISGANVLTF. The DNA of the CDR3 is TGTGCCAGCACCGGTAGCGGGATCTCTGGGGCCAACGTCCTGACTTTC.

This sequence joins TRBV11-2 and TRBJ1-1; D gene unclear. Trimming shortened V by 4 bases and J by 2 bases, and 8 bases separated the two germline ends. This CDR3 spans 13 amino acids. The germline V gene encodes CDR1 SGHAT and CDR2 FQNNGV. The CDR3 nucleotides are TGTGCCAGCAGCTACGACACCAACACTGAAGCTTTCTTT. Translated, it gives CASSYDTNTEAFF.

The rearrangement uses TRBV6-5 and TRBJ1-5, with unresolved D. Germline CDR1 is MNHEY and CDR2 is SVGAGI. This CDR3 comprises 13 residues. V shed 8 bases and J shed 0 bases, with 8 bases lying between them. The CDR3 DNA follows: TGTGCCAGCGTCGGGAATAGCAATCAGCCCCAGCATTTT. Its protein is CASVGNSNQPQHF.

The chain carries TRBV25-1 and TRBJ2-7; tentative D call: TRBD2 (5 bases). The CDR3 consists of 16 residues. Germline V gene lookup returns CDR1 MGHDK and CDR2 SYGVNS. The V end was cut by 1 base, the J end by 5 bases, with 18 bases between. The CDR3 region is CASSEFGVGMKNEQYF. The CDR3 region has the DNA TGTGCCAGCAGTGAATTCGGGGTGGGGATGAAGAACGAGCAGTACTTC.

This chain connects TRBV28 to TRBJ1-1, with unresolved D. The V and J ends lost 7 bases and 10 bases respectively, with 19 bases between them. Germline V gene sequence: CDR1 MDHEN, CDR2 SYDVKM. This CDR3 spans 13 amino acids. The CDR3 nucleotides are TGTGCCAGCATCGCGACAAGAACACTGTTAGCTTTCTTT. Its translation: CASIATRTLLAFF.

The chain combines TRBV5-5 with TRBJ1-3; the D is unclear. Per germline, CDR1 SGHKS and CDR2 YYEKEE (reference sequence). The CDR3 has 13 amino acids. V shed 2 bases and J shed 4 bases, with 7 bases lying between them. CDR3 nucleotide sequence: TGTGCCAGCAGCTTACTGTTGGGAAACACCATATATTTT. Translated: CASSLLLGNTIYF.

In its sample, this clone was seen a few times. V gene TRBV6-6 combines with J gene TRBJ1-6, with 7 bases matching TRBD1. Germline assignment: CDR1 MNHNY and CDR2 SVGAGI (reference sequence). J was trimmed by 8 bases and V by 7 bases; bases with no gene match: 11. This CDR3 comprises 15 residues. DNA for the CDR3: TGTGCCAGCACCGAAGCACAGGGGTCCGATTCACCCCTCCACTTT. Translated: CASTEAQGSDSPLHF.

As concerns this clone: The sample holds other DNA sequences that translate to the same CDR3. J is TRBJ1-1 and V is TRBV4-1; D is unresolved. This CDR3 has 14 amino acids. V was shortened by 0 bases and J by 1 base, with 6 bases between the two germline ends. Per germline, CDR1 MGHRA and CDR2 YSYEKL. CDR3: CASSQERGNTEAFF. CDR3 nucleotide sequence: TGCGCCAGCAGCCAAGAACGGGGGAACACTGAAGCTTTCTTT.

This chain uses TRBV7-2 with TRBJ2-5; a weak D match, TRBD2 (5 bases). Germline V gene lookup returns CDR1 SGHTA and CDR2 FQGNSA. The CDR3 consists of 14 residues. The V and J ends lost 3 bases and 2 bases respectively, with 10 bases between them. CDR3 sequence reads: CASSFTTGQETQYF. In DNA form, the CDR3 reads TGTGCCAGCAGCTTTACGACGGGACAAGAGACCCAGTACTTC.